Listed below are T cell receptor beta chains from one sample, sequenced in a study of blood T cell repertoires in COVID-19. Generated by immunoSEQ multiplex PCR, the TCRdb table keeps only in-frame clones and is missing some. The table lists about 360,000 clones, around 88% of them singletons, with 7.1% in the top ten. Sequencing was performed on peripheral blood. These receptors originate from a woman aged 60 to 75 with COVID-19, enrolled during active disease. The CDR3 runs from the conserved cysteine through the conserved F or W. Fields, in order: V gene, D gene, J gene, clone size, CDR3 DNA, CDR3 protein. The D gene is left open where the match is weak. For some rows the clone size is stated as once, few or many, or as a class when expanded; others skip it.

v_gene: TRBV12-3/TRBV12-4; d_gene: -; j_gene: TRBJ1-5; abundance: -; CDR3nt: TGTGCCAGCAGTCAGGGTCCCCAGCCCCAGCATTTT; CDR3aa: CASSQGPQPQHF
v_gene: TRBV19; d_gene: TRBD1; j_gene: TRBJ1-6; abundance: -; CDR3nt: TGTGCCAGCCGGGACAGGGGTAGATCAAATTCACCCCTCCACTTT; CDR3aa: CASRDRGRSNSPLHF
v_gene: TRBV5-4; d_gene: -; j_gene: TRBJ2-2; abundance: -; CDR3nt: TGTGCCAGCAGCTACGGGGGAAACACCGGGGAGCTGTTTTTT; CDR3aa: CASSYGGNTGELFF
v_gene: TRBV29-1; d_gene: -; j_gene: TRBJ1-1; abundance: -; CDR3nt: TGCAGCGTTACCCATACACATACGACTGAAGCTTTCTTT; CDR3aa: CSVTHTHTTEAFF
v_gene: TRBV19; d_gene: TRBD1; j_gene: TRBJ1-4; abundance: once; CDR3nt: TGTGCCAGTAGTATCCGGACAGGGGAAAAACTGTTTTTT; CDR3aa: CASSIRTGEKLFF
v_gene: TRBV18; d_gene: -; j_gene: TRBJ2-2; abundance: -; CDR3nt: TGTGCCAGCTCCAAGCAGGGAATGAACACCGGGGAGCTGTTTTTT; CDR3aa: CASSKQGMNTGELFF
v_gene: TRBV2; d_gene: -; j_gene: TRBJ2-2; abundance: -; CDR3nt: TGTGCCAGCAGCCCCCCGGGGGGACACGGGGAGCTGTTTTTT; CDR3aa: CASSPPGGHGELFF
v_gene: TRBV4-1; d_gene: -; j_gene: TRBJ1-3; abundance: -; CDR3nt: TGCGCCAGCAGCCAGGCGACAGGCCTCTCTGGAAACACCATATATTTT; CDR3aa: CASSQATGLSGNTIYF
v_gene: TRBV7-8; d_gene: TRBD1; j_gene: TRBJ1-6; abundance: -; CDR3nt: TGTGCCAGCAGCTTAGGGGCAGGGACAGCTAATTCACCCCTCCACTTT; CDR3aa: CASSLGAGTANSPLHF
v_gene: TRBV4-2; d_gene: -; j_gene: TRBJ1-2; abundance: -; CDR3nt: TGTGCCAGCAGCCAAGAAGCCAGGTCTGAGGGCTACACCTTC; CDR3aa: CASSQEARSEGYTF
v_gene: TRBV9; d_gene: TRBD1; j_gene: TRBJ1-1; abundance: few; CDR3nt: TGTGCCAGCAGCGTAGTAGGGGGCAACACTGAAGCTTTCTTT; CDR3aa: CASSVVGGNTEAFF
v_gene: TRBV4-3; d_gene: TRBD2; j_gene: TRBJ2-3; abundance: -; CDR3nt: TGCGCCAGCAGCCAAGACGCAGCGGGGGGTGTGTATACGCAGTATTTT; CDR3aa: CASSQDAAGGVYTQYF
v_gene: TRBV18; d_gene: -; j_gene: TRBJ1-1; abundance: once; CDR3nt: TGTGCCAGCTCACCCTCGCTCGGGACACCCACTGAAGCTTTCTTT; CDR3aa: CASSPSLGTPTEAFF
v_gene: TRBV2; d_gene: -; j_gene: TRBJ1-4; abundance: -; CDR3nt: TGTGCCAGCACAGTGTTTAATGAAAAACTGTTTTTT; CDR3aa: CASTVFNEKLFF
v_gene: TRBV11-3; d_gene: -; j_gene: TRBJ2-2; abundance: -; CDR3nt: TGTGCCAGCAGCCGCGGGGGCCCGACGAGCGGGGAGCTGTTTTTT; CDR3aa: CASSRGGPTSGELFF
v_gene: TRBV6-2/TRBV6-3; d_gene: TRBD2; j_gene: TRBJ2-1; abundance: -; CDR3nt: TGTGCCAGCAGTTATGGGCGGGGGGGCCAGAGTGAGCAGTTCTTC; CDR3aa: CASSYGRGGQSEQFF
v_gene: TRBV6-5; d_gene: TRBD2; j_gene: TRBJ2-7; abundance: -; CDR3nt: TGTGCCAGCAGTTGGACTAGCGGGGGGGCCTACGAGCAGTACTTC; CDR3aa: CASSWTSGGAYEQYF
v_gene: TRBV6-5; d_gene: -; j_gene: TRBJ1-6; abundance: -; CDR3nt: TGTGCCAGCTTGGGGGGCTATAATTCACCCCTCCACTTT; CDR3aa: CASLGGYNSPLHF